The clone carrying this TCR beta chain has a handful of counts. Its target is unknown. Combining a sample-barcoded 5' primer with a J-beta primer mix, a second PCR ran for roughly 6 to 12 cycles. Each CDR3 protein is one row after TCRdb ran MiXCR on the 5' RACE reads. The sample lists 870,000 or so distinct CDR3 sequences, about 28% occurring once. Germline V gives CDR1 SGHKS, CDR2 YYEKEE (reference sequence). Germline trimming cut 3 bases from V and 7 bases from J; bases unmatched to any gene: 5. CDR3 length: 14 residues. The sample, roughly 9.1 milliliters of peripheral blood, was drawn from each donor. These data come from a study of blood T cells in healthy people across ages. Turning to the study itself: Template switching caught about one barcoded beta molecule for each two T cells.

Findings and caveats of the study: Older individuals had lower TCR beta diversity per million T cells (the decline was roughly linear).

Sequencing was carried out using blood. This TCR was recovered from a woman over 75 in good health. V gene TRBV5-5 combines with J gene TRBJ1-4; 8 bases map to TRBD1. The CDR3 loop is CASSSGQGSEKLFF. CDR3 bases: TGTGCCAGCAGCTCAGGACAGGGTAGTGAAAAACTGTTTTTT.